The table lists the clone carrying this T cell receptor beta chain with a count of one. Its target is unknown. The same CDR3 is also encoded by other DNA sequences in this sample. Produced via immunoSEQ multiplex PCR; TCRdb's table is partial and in-frame only. The sample carries around 2,000,000 clones, 85% to 95% recorded once. CDR1 is KGHSH and CDR2 is LQKENI in the germline V gene. V lost 0 bases, J lost 1 base, and 3 bases stayed unmatched. There are 17 residues in the CDR3. These data are taken from a study of shared clonotypes between healthy human individuals. Notes on the study in general: Estimated clonotype richness was generally higher in naive than memory subsets. In the sorted subsets, rarefaction showed sequencing was incomplete despite large depth. In having few donors, the study represented limited genetic and exposure-history diversity.

The J gene is TRBJ2-3, the V gene TRBV18, with 11 bases aligning to TRBD2. This sequence was found in a man between 18 and 29 years old in good health. Source material: naive CD4+ T cells sorted from blood. The subset denotes: CD45RA+ positively selected. The DNA of the CDR3 is TGTGCCAGCTCACCACCTGGACTAGCGGGTGGCACAGATACGCAGTATTTT. It is translated as CASSPPGLAGGTDTQYF. Variable domain in full (rest from reference TRBV18 and TRBJ2-3): NAGVMQNPRHLVRRRGQEARLRCSPMKGHSHVYWYRQLPEEGLKFMVYLQKENIIDESGMPKERFSAEFPKEGPSILRIQQVVRGDSAAYFCASSPPGLAGGTDTQYFGPGTRLTVL.